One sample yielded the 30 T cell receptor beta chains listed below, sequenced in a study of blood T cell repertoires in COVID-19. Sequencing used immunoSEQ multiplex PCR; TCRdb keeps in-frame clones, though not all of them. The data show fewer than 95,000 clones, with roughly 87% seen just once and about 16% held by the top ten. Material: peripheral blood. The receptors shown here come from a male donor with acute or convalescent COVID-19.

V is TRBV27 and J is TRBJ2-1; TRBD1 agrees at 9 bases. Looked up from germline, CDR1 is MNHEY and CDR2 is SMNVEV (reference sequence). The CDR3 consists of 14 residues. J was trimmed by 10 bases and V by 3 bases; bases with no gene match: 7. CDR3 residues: CASSFPGQGREQFF. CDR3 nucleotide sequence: TGTGCCAGCAGTTTCCCGGGACAGGGAAGGGAGCAGTTCTTC.

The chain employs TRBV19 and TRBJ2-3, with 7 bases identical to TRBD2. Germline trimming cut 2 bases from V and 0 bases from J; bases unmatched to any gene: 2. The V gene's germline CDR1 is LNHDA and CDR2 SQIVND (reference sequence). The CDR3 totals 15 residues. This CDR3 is CASSIIGGSTDTQYF. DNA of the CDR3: TGTGCCAGTAGTATAATCGGGGGGAGCACAGATACGCAGTATTTT.

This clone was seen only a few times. The CDR3, as DNA: TGCGCCAGCAGCCAAGTCGGACTAGCGGGACCCGTTAACACCGGGGAGCTGTTTTTT. Protein: CASSQVGLAGPVNTGELFF. This chain uses TRBV4-1 with TRBJ2-2; TRBD2 matches 12 bases. The CDR3 sequence is 19 residues long. The germline V gene encodes CDR1 MGHRA and CDR2 YSYEKL. V dropped 1 base and J dropped 2; count of bases not matched to a gene: 8.

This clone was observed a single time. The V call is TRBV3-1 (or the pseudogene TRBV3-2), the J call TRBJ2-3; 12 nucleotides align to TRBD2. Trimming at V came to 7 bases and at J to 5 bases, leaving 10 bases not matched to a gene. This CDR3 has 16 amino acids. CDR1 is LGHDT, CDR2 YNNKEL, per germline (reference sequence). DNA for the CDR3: TGTGCCAGCACTTCTAGCGGGGGGGCATATAGAGATACGCAGTATTTT. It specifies CASTSSGGAYRDTQYF.

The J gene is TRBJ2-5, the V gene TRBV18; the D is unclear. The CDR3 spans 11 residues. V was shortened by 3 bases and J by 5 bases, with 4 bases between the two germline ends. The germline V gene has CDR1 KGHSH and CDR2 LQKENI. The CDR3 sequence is CASSPEETQYF. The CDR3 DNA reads TGTGCCAGCTCACCGGAGGAGACCCAGTACTTC.

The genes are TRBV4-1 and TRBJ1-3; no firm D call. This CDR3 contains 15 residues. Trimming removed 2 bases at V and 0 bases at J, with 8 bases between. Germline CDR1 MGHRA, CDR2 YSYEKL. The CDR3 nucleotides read TGCGCCAGCAGCCAACCCAGGCACTCTGGAAACACCATATATTTT. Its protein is CASSQPRHSGNTIYF.

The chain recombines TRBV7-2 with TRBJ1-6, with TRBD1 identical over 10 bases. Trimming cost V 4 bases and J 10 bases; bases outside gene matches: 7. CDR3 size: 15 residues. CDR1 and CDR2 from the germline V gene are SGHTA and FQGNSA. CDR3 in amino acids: CASSSRQGARSPLHF. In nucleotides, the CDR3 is TGTGCCAGCAGCTCACGACAGGGGGCCCGGTCACCCCTCCACTTT.

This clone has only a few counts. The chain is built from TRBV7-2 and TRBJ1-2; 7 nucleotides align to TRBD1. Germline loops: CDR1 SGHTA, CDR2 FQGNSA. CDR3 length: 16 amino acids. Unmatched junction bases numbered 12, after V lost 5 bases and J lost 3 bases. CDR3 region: CASSLEGGTADYGYTF. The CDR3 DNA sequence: TGTGCCAGCAGCCTAGAGGGCGGGACAGCTGACTATGGCTACACCTTC. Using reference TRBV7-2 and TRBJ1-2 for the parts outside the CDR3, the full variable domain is GAGVSQSPSNKVTEKGKDVELRCDPISGHTALYWYRQSLGQGLEFLIYFQGNSAPDKSGLPSDRFSAERTGGSVSTLTIQRTQQEDSAVYLCASSLEGGTADYGYTFGSGTRLTVV.

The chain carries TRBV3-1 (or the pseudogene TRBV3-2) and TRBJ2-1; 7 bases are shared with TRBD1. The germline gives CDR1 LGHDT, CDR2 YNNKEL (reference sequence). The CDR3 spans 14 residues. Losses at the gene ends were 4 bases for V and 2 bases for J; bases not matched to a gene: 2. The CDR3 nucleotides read TGTGCCAGCAGCCCTGGGACAGCCTACAATGAGCAGTTCTTC. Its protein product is CASSPGTAYNEQFF.

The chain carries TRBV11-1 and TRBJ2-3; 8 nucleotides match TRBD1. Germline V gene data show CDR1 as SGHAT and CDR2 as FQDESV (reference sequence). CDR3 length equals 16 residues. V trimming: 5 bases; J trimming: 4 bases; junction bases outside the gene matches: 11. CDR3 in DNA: TGTGCCAGCAGCCCCGGGACAGGACAACCGGCAGATACGCAGTATTTT. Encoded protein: CASSPGTGQPADTQYF.

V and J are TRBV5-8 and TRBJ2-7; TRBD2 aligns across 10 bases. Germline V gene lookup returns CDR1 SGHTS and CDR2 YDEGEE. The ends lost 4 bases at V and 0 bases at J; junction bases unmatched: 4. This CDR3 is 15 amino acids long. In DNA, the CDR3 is TGTGCCAGCAGCCTCCTAGCGGGGGCCTCCTACGAGCAGTACTTC. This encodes CASSLLAGASYEQYF.

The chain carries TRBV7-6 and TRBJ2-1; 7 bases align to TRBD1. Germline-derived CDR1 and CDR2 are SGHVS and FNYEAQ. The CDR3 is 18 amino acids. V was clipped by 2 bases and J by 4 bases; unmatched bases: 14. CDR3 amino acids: CASSLRSGGTFRYNEQFF. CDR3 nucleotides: TGTGCCAGCAGCTTACGGTCAGGGGGAACCTTCCGTTACAATGAGCAGTTCTTC.

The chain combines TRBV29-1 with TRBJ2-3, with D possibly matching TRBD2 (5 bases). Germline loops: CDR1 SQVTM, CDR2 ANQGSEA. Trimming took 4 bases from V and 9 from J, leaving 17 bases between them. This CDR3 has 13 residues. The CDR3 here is CSVASKEDTTQYF. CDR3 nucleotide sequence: TGCAGCGTTGCCTCCAAGGAGGATACAACGCAGTATTTT.

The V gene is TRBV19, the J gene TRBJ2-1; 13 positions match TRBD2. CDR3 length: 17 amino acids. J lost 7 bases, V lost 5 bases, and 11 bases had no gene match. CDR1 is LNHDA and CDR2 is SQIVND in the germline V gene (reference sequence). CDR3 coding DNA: TGTGCCAGTAGTCCCCGACTAGCGGGGGGCTTAACTAATGAGCAGTTCTTC. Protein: CASSPRLAGGLTNEQFF.

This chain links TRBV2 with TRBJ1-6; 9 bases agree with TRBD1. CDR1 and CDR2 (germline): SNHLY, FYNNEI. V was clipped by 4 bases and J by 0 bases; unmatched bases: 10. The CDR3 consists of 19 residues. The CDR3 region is CASSGAGQGTSSYNSPLHF. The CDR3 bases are TGTGCCAGCAGTGGGGCGGGACAGGGAACAAGCTCCTATAATTCACCCCTCCACTTT.

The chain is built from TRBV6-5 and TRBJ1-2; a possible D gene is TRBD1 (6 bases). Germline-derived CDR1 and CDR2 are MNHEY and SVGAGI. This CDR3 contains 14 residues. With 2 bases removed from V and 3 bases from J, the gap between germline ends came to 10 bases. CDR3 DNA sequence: TGTGCCAGCAGTTACGGGACACACGACTATGGCTACACCTTC. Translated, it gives CASSYGTHDYGYTF.

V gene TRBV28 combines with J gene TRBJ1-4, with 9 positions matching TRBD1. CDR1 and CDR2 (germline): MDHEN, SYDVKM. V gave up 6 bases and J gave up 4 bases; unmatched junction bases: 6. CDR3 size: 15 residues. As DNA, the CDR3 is TGTGCCAGCAGACCGGGACAGGGAAATAATGAAAAACTGTTTTTT. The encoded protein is CASRPGQGNNEKLFF.

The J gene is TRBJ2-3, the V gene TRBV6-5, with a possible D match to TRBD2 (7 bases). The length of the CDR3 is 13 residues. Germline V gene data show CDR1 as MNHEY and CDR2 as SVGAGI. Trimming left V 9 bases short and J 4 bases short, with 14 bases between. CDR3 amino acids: CASAGRGADTQYF. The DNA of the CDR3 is TGTGCCAGTGCGGGGAGGGGGGCAGATACGCAGTATTTT.

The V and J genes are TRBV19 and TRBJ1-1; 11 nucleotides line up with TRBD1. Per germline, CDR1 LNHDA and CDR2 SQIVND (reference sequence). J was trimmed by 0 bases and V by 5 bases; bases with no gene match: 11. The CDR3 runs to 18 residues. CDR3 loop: CASSLLRDRGRMNTEAFF. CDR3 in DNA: TGTGCCAGTAGTCTTCTCAGGGACAGGGGGAGAATGAACACTGAAGCTTTCTTT.

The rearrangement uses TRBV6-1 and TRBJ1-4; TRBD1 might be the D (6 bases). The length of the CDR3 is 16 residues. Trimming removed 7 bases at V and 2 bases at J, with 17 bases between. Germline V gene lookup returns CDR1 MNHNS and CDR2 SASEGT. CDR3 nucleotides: TGTGCCAGCACTGAGGGGGGGGCTGGGACTAATGAAAAACTGTTTTTT. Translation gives CASTEGGAGTNEKLFF.

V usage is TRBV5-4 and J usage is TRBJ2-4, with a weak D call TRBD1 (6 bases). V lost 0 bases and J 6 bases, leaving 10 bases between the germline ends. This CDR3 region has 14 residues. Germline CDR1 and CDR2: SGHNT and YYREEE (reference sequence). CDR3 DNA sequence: TGTGCCAGCAGCTTGGCCTTACAGGGAAACATTCAGTACTTC. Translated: CASSLALQGNIQYF.

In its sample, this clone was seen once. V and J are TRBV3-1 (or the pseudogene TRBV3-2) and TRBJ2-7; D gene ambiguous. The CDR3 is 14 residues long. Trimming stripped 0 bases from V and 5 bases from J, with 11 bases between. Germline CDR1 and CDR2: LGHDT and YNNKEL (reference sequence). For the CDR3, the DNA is TGTGCCAGCAGCCAAGACATTGTGGCCCACGAGCAGTACTTC. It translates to CASSQDIVAHEQYF.

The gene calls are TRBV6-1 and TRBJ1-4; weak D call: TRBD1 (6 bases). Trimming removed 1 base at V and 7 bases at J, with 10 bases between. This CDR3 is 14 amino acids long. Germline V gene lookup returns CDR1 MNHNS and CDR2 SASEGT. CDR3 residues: CASSEGGGIEKLFF. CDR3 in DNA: TGTGCCAGCAGTGAAGGAGGGGGTATTGAAAAACTGTTTTTT.

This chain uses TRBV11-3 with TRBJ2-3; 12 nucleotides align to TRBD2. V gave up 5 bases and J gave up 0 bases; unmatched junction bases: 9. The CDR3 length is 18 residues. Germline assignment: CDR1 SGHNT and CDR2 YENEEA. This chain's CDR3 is CASSPGVGLAGSTDTQYF. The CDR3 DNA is TGTGCCAGCAGCCCGGGGGTGGGACTAGCGGGCAGCACAGATACGCAGTATTTT.

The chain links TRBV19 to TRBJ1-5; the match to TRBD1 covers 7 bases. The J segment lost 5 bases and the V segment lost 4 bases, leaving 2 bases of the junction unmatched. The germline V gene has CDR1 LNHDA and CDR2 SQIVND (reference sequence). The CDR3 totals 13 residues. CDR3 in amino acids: CASSTRGHQPQHF. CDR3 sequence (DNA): TGTGCCAGTAGTACTAGGGGGCATCAGCCCCAGCATTTT.

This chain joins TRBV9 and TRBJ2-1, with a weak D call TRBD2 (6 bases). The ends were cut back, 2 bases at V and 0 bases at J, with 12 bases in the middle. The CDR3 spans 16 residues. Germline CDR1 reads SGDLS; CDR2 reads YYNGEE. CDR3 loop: CASSVGGHGSYNEQFF. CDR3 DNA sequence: TGTGCCAGCAGCGTGGGGGGTCACGGCTCCTACAATGAGCAGTTCTTC.

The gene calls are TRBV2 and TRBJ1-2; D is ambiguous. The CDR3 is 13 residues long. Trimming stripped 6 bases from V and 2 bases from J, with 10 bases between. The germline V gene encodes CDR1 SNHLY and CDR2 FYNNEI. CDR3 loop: CASSKEANYGYTF. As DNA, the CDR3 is TGTGCCAGCAGCAAAGAGGCCAACTATGGCTACACCTTC.

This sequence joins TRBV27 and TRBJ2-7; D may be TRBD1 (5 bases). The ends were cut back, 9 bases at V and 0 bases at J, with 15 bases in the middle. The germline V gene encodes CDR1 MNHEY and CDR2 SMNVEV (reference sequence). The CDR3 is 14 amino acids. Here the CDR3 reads CASGGLGASYEQYF. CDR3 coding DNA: TGTGCCAGTGGTGGGTTAGGGGCCTCCTACGAGCAGTACTTC.

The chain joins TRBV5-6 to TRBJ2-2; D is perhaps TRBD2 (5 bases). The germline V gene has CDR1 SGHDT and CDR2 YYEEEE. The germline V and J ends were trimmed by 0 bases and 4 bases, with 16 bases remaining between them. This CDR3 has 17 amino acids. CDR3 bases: TGTGCCAGCAGCTTGGGGGCATCTAGCCTGGGCACCGGGGAGCTGTTTTTT. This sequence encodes CASSLGASSLGTGELFF.

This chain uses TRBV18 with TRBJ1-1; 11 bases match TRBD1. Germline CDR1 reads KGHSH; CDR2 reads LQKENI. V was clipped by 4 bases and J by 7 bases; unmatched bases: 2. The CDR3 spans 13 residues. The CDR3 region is CASSLGTGGEAFF. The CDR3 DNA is TGTGCCAGCTCACTCGGGACAGGGGGTGAAGCTTTCTTT.